These T cell receptor beta chains were read from a single sample in a study of T cells in Graves' hyperthyroidism and ophthalmopathy. TCRdb re-called the multiplex PCR reads with MiXCR, one entry per CDR3 protein. The data hold more than 300,000 distinct CDR3 sequences, with 15% to 20% observed a single time. The sequenced sample was blood. The receptors here all came from a woman aged 25-40 years with Graves' hyperthyroidism that later progressed to Graves' ophthalmopathy. The CDR3 runs from the conserved cysteine through the conserved F or W. The D gene is left open where the match is weak. Clone size appears in some rows only: once, few, many, or a class for an expanded clone.

>TRBD1|TRBV19|TRBJ1-6|many
TGTGCCAGCGCCGGGACAGGGCCCACTACGGATTCACCCCTCCACTTT
CASAGTGPTTDSPLHF
>TRBD1|TRBV3-1|TRBJ1-1|many
TGTGCCAGCAGCCGGGACAGGGGATTGAACACTGAAGCTTTCTTT
CASSRDRGLNTEAFF
>-|TRBV7-9|TRBJ2-7|many
TGTGCCAGCAGCTTTATTTTACGGGGCAGGATGACCTCCTACGAGCAGTACTTC
CASSFILRGRMTSYEQYF
>-|TRBV19|TRBJ2-3|few
TGTGCCAGTAGTGCCCGGACAGTTGATACACAGTATTTT
CASSARTVDTQYF
>-|TRBV29-1|TRBJ1-1|many
TGCAGCGTTGGTGTTTCCGGGCCGAGCACTGAAGCTTTCTTT
CSVGVSGPSTEAFF
>TRBD1|TRBV9|TRBJ2-3|-
TGTGCCAGCAGCGTAACTGGGCAGGGGGTCAGGGATACGCGGTATTTT
CASSVTGQGVRDTRYF
>TRBD2|TRBV11-2|TRBJ2-5|many
TGTGCCAGCAGCTTTTCAGGGGTAGCGGGGGGGAACCAAGAGACCCAGTACTTC
CASSFSGVAGGNQETQYF
>-|TRBV7-2|TRBJ2-7|many
TGTGCCAGCAGCTTAGTACCGGGGCTAGGTTACGAGCAGTACTTC
CASSLVPGLGYEQYF
>-|TRBV9|TRBJ1-2|-
TGTGCCAGCAGCGTCTCGACAGGAGGTGGCTACACCTTC
CASSVSTGGGYTF
>-|TRBV19|TRBJ2-1|-
TGTGCCAGTAAAACTAGCATAAGCTCCTACAATGAGCAGTTCTTC
CASKTSISSYNEQFF
>-|TRBV11-3|TRBJ2-1|many
TGTGCCAGCAGCTTAAATAGTTACAATGAGCAGTTCTTC
CASSLNSYNEQFF
>-|TRBV29-1|TRBJ2-1|many
TGCAGCGTTTGGGGGGGGGCTAACAATGAGCAGTTCTTC
CSVWGGANNEQFF
>TRBD1|TRBV6-1|TRBJ2-7|many
TGTGCCAGCAGTTCCAGGGACAGGGGCTACGAGCAGTACTTC
CASSSRDRGYEQYF
>-|TRBV9|TRBJ1-1|many
TGTGCCAGCAGCTCTAACCTTCTCCAGGGCACTGAAGCTTTCTTT
CASSSNLLQGTEAFF
>TRBD2|TRBV13|TRBJ2-1|many
TGTGCCAGCAGCTCCGGGACTAGCGGGAGACGGGAGCAGTTCTTC
CASSSGTSGRREQFF
>-|TRBV7-9|TRBJ1-2|many
TGTGCCAGCAGCTCCAATCCCCGGGACTATGGCTACACCTTC
CASSSNPRDYGYTF
>-|TRBV19|TRBJ2-2|few
TGTGCCAGTAGTCGAGAGGGACGGCAGACCGGGGAGCTGTTTTTT
CASSREGRQTGELFF
>TRBD1|TRBV20-1|TRBJ2-7|-
TGCAGTGCACCCCCACATGGACAGGGTCACTACGAGCAGTACTTC
CSAPPHGQGHYEQYF
>TRBD2|TRBV25-1|TRBJ2-5|-
TGTGCCAGCAGTGGACTAGCAGTCCAAGAGACCCAGTACTTC
CASSGLAVQETQYF
>TRBD2|TRBV20-1|TRBJ2-7|-
TGCAGTGCTAGGGACACTAGCGGTCGGAGCTCCTACGAGCAGTACTTC
CSARDTSGRSSYEQYF
>-|TRBV14|TRBJ1-1|-
TGTGCCAGCAGCCAAGCAGGGTTAGACACTGAAGCTTTCTTT
CASSQAGLDTEAFF
>TRBD2|TRBV6-1|TRBJ2-1|few
TGTGCCAGCCGGAAGGCTAGCGGGAGTTACAATGAGCAGTTCTTC
CASRKASGSYNEQFF
>-|TRBV2|TRBJ2-2|-
TGTGCCAGCAGTGAAGCGGGTAGAGGAAGGACCGGGGAGCTGTTTTTT
CASSEAGRGRTGELFF
>TRBD1|TRBV4-1|TRBJ1-3|-
TGCGCCAGCAGCCAAGGGCCTTCGACAGGGGTGAGCTCTGGAAACACCATATATTTT
CASSQGPSTGVSSGNTIYF
>-|TRBV14|TRBJ2-1|few
TGTGCCAGCAGCCAAGCGGGGGTATACAATGAGCAGTTCTTC
CASSQAGVYNEQFF
>-|TRBV27|TRBJ2-3|-
TGTGCCAGCCGACCGGCGTGGGGGACACATTATACGCAGTATTTT
CASRPAWGTHYTQYF
>-|TRBV12-3/TRBV12-4|TRBJ2-3|-
TGTGCCAGCAGTTTAGAAAGGGGGGCCTACACAGATACGCAGTATTTT
CASSLERGAYTDTQYF
>-|TRBV2|TRBJ2-2|many
TGTGCCAGCAGTGATGGGGCCCTCTTGCGACCCGGGGAGCTGTTTTTT
CASSDGALLRPGELFF
>TRBD1|TRBV2|TRBJ2-2|-
TGTGCCAGCAGTGGGACAGGGGGGCCGAAGAGTCCCAACACCGGGGAGCTGTTTTTT
CASSGTGGPKSPNTGELFF
>-|TRBV27|TRBJ2-3|-
TGTGCCAGCAGTGGGCATCATGGGCAGTATTTT
CASSGHHGQYF
>TRBD1|TRBV27|TRBJ2-2|many
TGTGCCAGCAGTTCGGACAGGGAAGTCACCGGGGAGCTGTTTTTT
CASSSDREVTGELFF
>-|TRBV5-4|TRBJ1-2|-
TGTGCCAGCAGCTCCAAACAGGGAGCTAACTATGGCTACACCTTC
CASSSKQGANYGYTF
>-|TRBV30|TRBJ2-3|many
TGTGCCTGGAGTGGTTTCCCGCAGCCTAACACAGATACGCAGTATTTT
CAWSGFPQPNTDTQYF
>TRBD1|TRBV6-1|TRBJ1-4|many
TGTGCCAGCAGACGAACATCCGGGACAGAAGCTGAAAAACTGTTTTTT
CASRRTSGTEAEKLFF
>TRBD1|TRBV25-1|TRBJ2-2|many
TGTGCCAGCAGTGCGGGACAGACCACCGGGGAGCTGTTTTTT
CASSAGQTTGELFF